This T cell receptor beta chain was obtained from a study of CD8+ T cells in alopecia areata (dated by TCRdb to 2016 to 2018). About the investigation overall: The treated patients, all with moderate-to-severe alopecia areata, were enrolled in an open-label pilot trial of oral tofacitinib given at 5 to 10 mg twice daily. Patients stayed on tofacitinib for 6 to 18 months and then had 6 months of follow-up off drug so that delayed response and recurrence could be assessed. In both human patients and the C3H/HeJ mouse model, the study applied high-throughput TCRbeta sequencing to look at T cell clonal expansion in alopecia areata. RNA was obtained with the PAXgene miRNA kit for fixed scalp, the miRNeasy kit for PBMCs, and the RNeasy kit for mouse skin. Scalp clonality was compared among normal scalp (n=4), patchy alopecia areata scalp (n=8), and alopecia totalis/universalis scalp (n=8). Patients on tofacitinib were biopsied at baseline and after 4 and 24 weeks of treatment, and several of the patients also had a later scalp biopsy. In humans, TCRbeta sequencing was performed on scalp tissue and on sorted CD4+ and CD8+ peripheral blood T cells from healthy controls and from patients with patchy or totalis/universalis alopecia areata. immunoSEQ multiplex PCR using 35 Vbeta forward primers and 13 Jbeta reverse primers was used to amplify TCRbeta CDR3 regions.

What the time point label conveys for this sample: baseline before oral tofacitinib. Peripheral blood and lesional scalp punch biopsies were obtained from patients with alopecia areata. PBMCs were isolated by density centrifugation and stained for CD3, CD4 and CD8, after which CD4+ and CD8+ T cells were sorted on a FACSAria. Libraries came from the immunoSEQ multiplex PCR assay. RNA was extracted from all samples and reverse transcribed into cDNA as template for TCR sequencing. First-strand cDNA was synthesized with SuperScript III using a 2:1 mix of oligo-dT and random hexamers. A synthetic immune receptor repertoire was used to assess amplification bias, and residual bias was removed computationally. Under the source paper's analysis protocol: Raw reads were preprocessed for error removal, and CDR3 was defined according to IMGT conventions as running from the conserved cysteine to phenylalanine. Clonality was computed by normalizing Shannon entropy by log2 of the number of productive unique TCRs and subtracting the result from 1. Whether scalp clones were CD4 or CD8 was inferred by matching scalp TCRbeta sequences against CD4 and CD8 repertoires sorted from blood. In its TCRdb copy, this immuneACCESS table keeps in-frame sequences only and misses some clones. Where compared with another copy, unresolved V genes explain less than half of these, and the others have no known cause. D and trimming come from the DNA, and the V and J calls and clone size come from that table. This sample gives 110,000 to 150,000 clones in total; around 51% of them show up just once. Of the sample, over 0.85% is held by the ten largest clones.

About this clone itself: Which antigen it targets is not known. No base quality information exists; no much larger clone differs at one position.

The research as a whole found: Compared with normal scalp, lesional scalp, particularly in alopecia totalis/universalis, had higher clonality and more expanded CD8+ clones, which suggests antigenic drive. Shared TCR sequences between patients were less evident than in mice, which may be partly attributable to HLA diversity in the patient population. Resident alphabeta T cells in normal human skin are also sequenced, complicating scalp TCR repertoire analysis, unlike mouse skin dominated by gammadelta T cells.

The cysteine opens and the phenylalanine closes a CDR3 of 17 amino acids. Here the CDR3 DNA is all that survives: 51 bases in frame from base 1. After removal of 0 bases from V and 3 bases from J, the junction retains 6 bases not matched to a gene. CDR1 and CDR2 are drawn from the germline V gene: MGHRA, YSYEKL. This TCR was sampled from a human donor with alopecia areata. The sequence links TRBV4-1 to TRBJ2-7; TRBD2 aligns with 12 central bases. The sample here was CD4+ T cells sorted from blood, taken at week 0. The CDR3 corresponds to CASSQDRPGLAGYEQYF. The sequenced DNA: TGCGCCAGCAGCCAAGACCGCCCGGGACTAGCGGGCTACGAGCAGTACTTC.